These 4 T cell receptor beta chains share one sample of origin, sequenced in a study of CXCR3-negative and CXCR3-positive naive CD8 T cells. For these TCRs, the target antigens are not known. Preparation of TRB cDNA libraries relied on 5' RACE carrying UMI labels. TCRdb re-analyzed the 5' RACE reads; it lists each CDR3 protein once, without DNA. The sample totals 130,000 to 150,000 distinct CDR3 sequences; its top ten clones hold approximately 0.27%. General observations from the study: Naive cells that were CXCR3-positive had more hydrophobic TRB CDR3s (compared with CXCR3-negative naive cells).

The sample consisted of naive CXCR3+ CD8+ T cells from blood. Subset noted: CD45RO-CCR7+CD27+CD95- naive CD8+ T cells expressing CXCR3 (TNR3+). Receptors originate from a human donor in good health. Some clones in this sample may be carry-over from other donors' samples.

The gene calls are TRBV29-1 and TRBJ2-1; TCRdb indicates TRBD2, and absent DNA this call remains unverified. This CDR3 region has 15 residues. CDR1 and CDR2 (germline): SQVTM, ANQGSEA. This CDR3 is CSVKDGMGSYNEQFF.

The V call is TRBV29-1, the J call TRBJ2-6. There are 13 residues in the CDR3. CDR1 is SQVTM, CDR2 ANQGSEA, per germline. The CDR3 here is CSVVSSGANVLTF.

This chain joins TRBV11-2 and TRBJ2-1. The CDR3 runs to 20 residues. Germline assignment: CDR1 SGHAT and CDR2 FQNNGV. CDR3 protein: CASSPRPRFSTSSVWNEQFF.

The chain joins TRBV6-2 or TRBV6-3 to TRBJ2-7; no DNA is available, so the TRBD1 call from TCRdb remains unchecked. The germline V gene has CDR1 MNHEY and CDR2 SVGEGT. CDR3 length: 15 amino acids. This CDR3 reads CASRPRGQGVYEQYF.